The sequence of this T cell receptor beta chain was determined in a study of identical twins (dated by TCRdb to the mid-2010s). A note on the overall study: TCR alpha and beta repertoires from monozygotic twins, unrelated adults of various ages and cord blood were deep-sequenced to test whether fetal clonotypes persist. To rule out contamination, the twin experiments were replicated at different times with different library preparation protocols.

Beyond this particular receptor, the publication reports: Abundant cord blood beta clonotypes had fewer insertions, young adult naive repertoires showed a similar but weaker trend, and memory repertoires showed no such trend. In monozygotic twins, out-of-frame TCR alpha sharing was systematically underestimated by recombination models, although the models agreed with sharing between unrelated individuals. Excess twin sharing in beta out-of-frame sequences was weaker because fewer shared sequences lowered the signal-to-noise ratio. Zero-insertion analyses could be partly confounded by invariant T cells such as MAIT and iNKT, although diverse VJ usage argued against such confounding for most clonotypes. Because the same donors could not be followed over many years, the conclusions relied on cross-sectional statistical analysis. Compared with coincidental sharing between unrelated individuals, out-of-frame TCR alpha sequences shared between twins had an excess of sequences with low generation probability.

The method behind the library was 5' RACE. Data came from an Illumina HiSeq 2000. Template switching introduced a universal primer binding site; the final cDNA contained a unique molecular identifier, enabling accurate counting of TCR cDNA molecules. Specific primers in the conserved constant-segment region were used to synthesize first-strand cDNA for the TCR alpha and beta chains. To control for contamination, every cDNA library was double barcoded, receiving both a SMART-Mk sample barcode and Illumina barcodes. TruSeq adapter sequences, together with Illumina sample barcodes, were added in two successive PCR steps. The TCR alpha and beta cDNA libraries were sequenced on the Illumina HiSeq platform using custom primers. Under the source paper's analysis protocol: Raw reads were processed with MiGEC to extract unique molecular identifiers, and MiXCR was used to determine CDR3 positions. Recombination models were inferred per individual with the repgenHMM and IGoR tools using an EM algorithm. Shared clonotypes were analyzed with the tcR package in R, and sharing was normalized by the product of cloneset sizes. Out-of-frame nonproductive sequences were analyzed to study raw recombination free of thymic and clonal selection effects. The public sequencing data were trimmed at Q25 with fastp and processed into clonotypes with MiXCR by TCRdb, which kept only in-frame beta chains. Identical CDR3 proteins give one entry, which carries the most common genes and DNA. The V and J calls and clone size are TCRdb's, not the authors'. This sample is represented by about 240,000 distinct CDR3 sequences; 8% to 11% of them were singletons. 10% of the sample is taken by the ten largest.

All donors were healthy Caucasians. Miltenyi CD45RO+ enrichment and human naive T-cell isolation kits were used to isolate memory (CD45RO+) and naive T cells from PBMC. This clonotype was counted many times. The antigen it binds to is not known. Base quality data are lacking; no much larger clone is found one base away. The sequenced sample was memory T cells sorted from blood. According to the study, the label for this sample's cell subset or site signals: CD45RO+ enriched T cells. This TCR was recovered from a man between 50 and 59 years old in good health.

CDR3 loop: CASSLGVSGENIQYF. The nucleotide sequence reads TGCGCCAGCAGCTTGGGGGTTAGCGGGGAAAACATTCAGTACTTC. Here the chain combines TRBV5-1 and TRBJ2-4; 8 bases in the middle match TRBD2. According to the germline V gene, CDR1 reads SGHRS and CDR2 reads YFSETQ. V trim: 0 bases; J trim: 5 bases; unmatched bases: 4. The CDR3 runs 15 amino acids, cysteine and phenylalanine included. Of all the DNA, just the CDR3 is kept, 45 bases in frame from base 1. Beyond the CDR3, the reference TRBV5-1 and TRBJ2-4 genes provide the residues; the full variable domain reads: KAGVTQTPRYLIKTRGQQVTLSCSPISGHRSVSWYQQTPGQGLQFLFEYFSETQRNKGNFPGRFSGRQFSNSRSEMNVSTLELGDSALYLCASSLGVSGENIQYFGAGTRLSVL.